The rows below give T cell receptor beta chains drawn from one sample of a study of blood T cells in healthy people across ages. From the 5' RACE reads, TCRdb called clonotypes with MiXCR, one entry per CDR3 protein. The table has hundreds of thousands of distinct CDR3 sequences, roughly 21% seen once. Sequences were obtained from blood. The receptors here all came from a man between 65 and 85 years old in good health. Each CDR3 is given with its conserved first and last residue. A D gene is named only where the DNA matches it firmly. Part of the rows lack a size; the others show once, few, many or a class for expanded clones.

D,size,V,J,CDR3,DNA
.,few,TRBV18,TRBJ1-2,CASSPAGDGYTF,TGTGCCAGCTCACCAGCAGGGGATGGCTACACCTTC
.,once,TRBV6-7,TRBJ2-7,CASSYLKPSPRGDEQYF,TGTGCCAGCAGTTACTTGAAACCTAGTCCCCGCGGTGACGAGCAGTACTTC
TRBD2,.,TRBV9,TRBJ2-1,CASSVFPTSGIYNEQFF,TGTGCCAGCAGCGTATTCCCTACTAGCGGGATTTATAATGAGCAGTTCTTC
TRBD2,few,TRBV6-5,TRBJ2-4,CASSRLAGGAKNIQYF,TGTGCCAGCAGCCGACTAGCGGGGGGAGCCAAAAACATTCAGTACTTC
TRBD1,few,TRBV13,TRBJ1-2,CASSAQGNYGYTF,TGTGCCAGCAGCGCACAGGGGAACTATGGCTACACCTTC
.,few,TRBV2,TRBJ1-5,CASSDGPPQQGFVSNQPQHF,TGTGCCAGCAGTGATGGGCCCCCTCAGCAGGGGTTTGTCAGCAATCAGCCCCAGCATTTT
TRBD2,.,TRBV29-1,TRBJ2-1,CSAGTSGASSYNEQFF,TGCAGCGCAGGGACTAGCGGGGCCAGCTCCTACAATGAGCAGTTCTTC
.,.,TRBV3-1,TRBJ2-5,CASSQGGTFQETQYF,TGTGCCAGCAGCCAAGGTGGGACATTCCAAGAGACCCAGTACTTC
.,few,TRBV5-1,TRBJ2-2,CASSLTGKSTGELFF,TGCGCCAGCAGCTTGACAGGGAAAAGCACCGGGGAGCTGTTTTTT
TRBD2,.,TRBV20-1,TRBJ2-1,CSASPLAGVYNEQFF,TGCAGTGCCTCACCTTTAGCGGGAGTTTACAATGAGCAGTTCTTC
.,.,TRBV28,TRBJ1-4,CASSLSWFGEKLFF,TGTGCCAGCAGTTTATCTTGGTTTGGTGAAAAACTGTTTTTT
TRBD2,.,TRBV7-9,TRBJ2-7,CASTENTGTIYEQYF,TGTGCCAGCACCGAGAACACCGGGACTATCTACGAGCAGTACTTC
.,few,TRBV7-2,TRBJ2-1,CASSLELVNEQFF,TGTGCCAGCAGCTTAGAACTAGTCAATGAGCAGTTCTTC
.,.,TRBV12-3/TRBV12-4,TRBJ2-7,CASSLIPGVGAYEQYF,TGTGCCAGCAGTTTAATTCCAGGGGTGGGGGCCTACGAGCAGTACTTC